The 9 T cell receptor beta chains presented below share a single source sample, sequenced in a study of Ad26.COV2.S vaccination and SARS-CoV-2 variants. The data were produced by immunoSEQ multiplex PCR, yet TCRdb's version contains in-frame clones alone and is incomplete. The table includes just over 350,000 clones, about 85% detected once. Treatment described: roughly 19 received Ad26.COV2.S at low or high dose, single or two shots; 5 received placebo; per-sample allocation not given. Sampling happened 63 days after the first vaccine or placebo injection. Sequenced material: peripheral blood, taken in a trial of Ad26.COV2.S vaccine versus placebo. These receptors originate from a person aged 18-65 years who received the Ad26.COV2.S COVID-19 vaccine or a placebo.

The V gene is TRBV19, the J gene TRBJ2-3; D is perhaps TRBD1 (5 bases). Per the germline V gene, CDR1 is LNHDA and CDR2 is SQIVND (reference sequence). The V gene lost 9 bases and the J gene lost 1 base, with 17 bases spanning the gap. The CDR3 is made up of 15 amino acids. The DNA of the CDR3 is TGTGCCAGCCTCCCTCAGGGCAGTCGCACAGATACGCAGTATTTT. Amino acids: CASLPQGSRTDTQYF.

The J gene is TRBJ2-5, the V gene TRBV18, with D hard to call. This CDR3 is built from 13 residues. V was pared by 0 bases and J by 2 bases, with 4 bases between. The germline CDR1 and CDR2 sequences are KGHSH and LQKENI. DNA of the CDR3: TGTGCCAGCTCACCACCTGAACAAGAGACCCAGTACTTC. It codes for CASSPPEQETQYF.

This rearrangement joins TRBV11-2 to TRBJ2-7; D is possibly TRBD1 (5 bases). V was pared by 2 bases and J by 7 bases, with 12 bases between. Germline V gene data show CDR1 as SGHAT and CDR2 as FQNNGV. The CDR3 has 13 amino acids. This CDR3 reads CASSLTQGVEQYF. The CDR3 DNA reads TGTGCCAGCAGCTTAACCCAGGGTGTGGAGCAGTACTTC.

The rearrangement joins TRBV5-1 to TRBJ2-5, with D uncertain. CDR1 is SGHRS and CDR2 is YFSETQ in the germline V gene. Trimming cost V 4 bases and J 0 bases, with 4 bases left between them. This CDR3 spans 12 amino acids. The CDR3 region is CASSPDQETQYF. CDR3 nucleotide sequence: TGCGCCAGCAGCCCTGACCAAGAGACCCAGTACTTC. Full variable domain (outside the CDR3, taken from reference TRBV5-1 and TRBJ2-5): KAGVTQTPRYLIKTRGQQVTLSCSPISGHRSVSWYQQTPGQGLQFLFEYFSETQRNKGNFPGRFSGRQFSNSRSEMNVSTLELGDSALYLCASSPDQETQYFGPGTRLLVL.

The V gene is TRBV2, the J gene TRBJ2-3, with TRBD2 identical over 7 bases. V shed 6 bases and J 5 bases; nucleotides not matched to a gene: 5. Germline assignment: CDR1 SNHLY and CDR2 FYNNEI. The CDR3 contains 13 residues. CDR3 loop: CASRGGSGDTQYF. The CDR3 DNA reads TGTGCCAGCAGGGGGGGGTCGGGAGATACGCAGTATTTT.

The chain joins TRBV6-5 to TRBJ2-7; the D is unclear. Germline CDR1 is MNHEY and CDR2 is SVGAGI. The CDR3 is 16 amino acids. V was shortened by 0 bases and J by 3 bases, with 15 bases between the two germline ends. CDR3 in amino acids: CASSYSGNNKFYEQYF. CDR3 nucleotide sequence: TGTGCCAGCAGTTACTCAGGAAACAACAAGTTCTACGAGCAGTACTTC.

The chain has TRBV7-6 and TRBJ1-1; a weak D match, TRBD1 (5 bases). CDR1 is SGHVS and CDR2 is FNYEAQ in the germline V gene. The length of the CDR3 is 12 residues. V lost 3 bases and J lost 8, with 10 bases in between. The CDR3 region is CASSFWPGEAFF. The CDR3 coding sequence is TGTGCCAGCAGCTTTTGGCCAGGGGAAGCTTTCTTT.

The rearrangement links TRBV5-1 to TRBJ2-5, with D hard to call. Trimming pared 1 base from V and 1 base from J, leaving 8 bases between. Germline assignment: CDR1 SGHRS and CDR2 YFSETQ. The CDR3 consists of 14 residues. CDR3 loop: CASSLLPPQETQYF. For the CDR3, the DNA is TGCGCCAGCAGCTTGTTGCCACCCCAAGAGACCCAGTACTTC. Full variable domain (outside the CDR3, taken from reference TRBV5-1 and TRBJ2-5): KAGVTQTPRYLIKTRGQQVTLSCSPISGHRSVSWYQQTPGQGLQFLFEYFSETQRNKGNFPGRFSGRQFSNSRSEMNVSTLELGDSALYLCASSLLPPQETQYFGPGTRLLVL.

This clone was detected a few times. V is TRBV6-2 or TRBV6-3 and J is TRBJ1-1; tentative D call: TRBD1 (6 bases). Germline CDR1 MNHEY, CDR2 SVGEGT. V was clipped by 5 bases and J by 4 bases, with 14 bases between them. The length of the CDR3 is 14 residues. The CDR3 region has the DNA TGTGCCAGCAGTGCGGGGGGGGGCGTCACTGAAGCTTTCTTT. Amino acids: CASSAGGGVTEAFF.